Below are 17 T cell receptor beta chains sequenced from a single sample in a study of graft-versus-host responses after intestinal transplantation. These receptors are not linked to any known antigen. Assay used: immunoSEQ multiplex PCR; TCRdb lists only in-frame clones, some missing. The table records more than 70,000 clones, around 92% of them present only once. This specimen consisted of unstimulated CD8+ T cells sorted from spleen or lymph node cells, obtained before transplant. Receptor source: a human donor who was the organ donor for an intestinal transplant.

This clone appeared a single time. The chain recombines TRBV27 with TRBJ1-6; D is ambiguous. Deletions cut 2 bases from V and 1 base from J, with 21 bases between. This CDR3 region has 20 residues. Germline V gene lookup returns CDR1 MNHEY and CDR2 SMNVEV (reference sequence). In nucleotides, the CDR3 is TGTGCCAGCAGTTTAATCGGCCCCGAGGGCCCGATATCCTATAATTCACCCCTCCACTTT. It encodes CASSLIGPEGPISYNSPLHF.

This chain joins TRBV5-5 and TRBJ1-1; tentatively, D is TRBD1 (6 bases). Germline V gene lookup returns CDR1 SGHKS and CDR2 YYEKEE (reference sequence). The V and J ends lost 0 bases and 1 base respectively, with 10 bases between them. The CDR3 contains 15 residues. DNA of the CDR3: TGTGCCAGCAGCTTGGAAGGACAGACGAACACTGAAGCTTTCTTT. It is translated as CASSLEGQTNTEAFF. Together with reference TRBV5-5 and TRBJ1-1, the CDR3 gives the full variable domain: DAGVTQSPTHLIKTRGQQVTLRCSPISGHKSVSWYQQVLGQGPQFIFQYYEKEERGRGNFPDRFSARQFPNYSSELNVNALLLGDSALYLCASSLEGQTNTEAFFGQGTRLTVV.

Only one count was recorded for this clone. The genes are TRBV4-1 and TRBJ1-5, with TRBD1 as a possible D gene (6 bases). This CDR3 has 14 residues. Trimming took 5 bases from V and 5 from J, leaving 13 bases between them. CDR1 is MGHRA, CDR2 YSYEKL, per germline. This CDR3 reads CASSSTGSDQPQHF. The CDR3 DNA reads as TGCGCCAGCAGCAGTACAGGGTCCGATCAGCCCCAGCATTTT.

This chain links TRBV6-5 with TRBJ1-1; 8 nucleotides match TRBD1. Looked up from germline, CDR1 is MNHEY and CDR2 is SVGAGI. The CDR3 has 15 residues. The V and J ends lost 2 bases and 2 bases, in that order; junction bases with no gene match: 4. Here the CDR3 reads CASSYGTGRNTEAFF. The CDR3 DNA reads TGTGCCAGCAGTTACGGGACAGGTAGAAACACTGAAGCTTTCTTT.

This clone showed up just once. The V gene is TRBV7-3, the J gene TRBJ2-3, with TRBD2 identical over 8 bases. The CDR3 covers 14 residues. From germline, CDR1 is SGHTA and CDR2 FQGTGA. V dropped 5 bases and J dropped 11; count of bases not matched to a gene: 12. This CDR3 is CASSAGTRGDQQYF. In nucleotides, the CDR3 is TGTGCCAGCAGCGCCGGGACTAGGGGGGATCAGCAGTATTTT.

This clone came up once. V usage is TRBV4-2 and J usage is TRBJ2-2; 7 bases match TRBD1. V shed 4 bases and J 6 bases; nucleotides not matched to a gene: 8. The germline CDR1 and CDR2 sequences are LGHNA and YNFKEQ. CDR3 length equals 15 residues. The CDR3 DNA sequence: TGTGCCAGCAGCCCTGGGGACAGTAGAGCCGGGGAGCTGTTTTTT. Translating it yields CASSPGDSRAGELFF.

This clone appeared once. This sequence joins TRBV6-6 and TRBJ2-1; possibly TRBD2 for D (7 bases). Germline assignment: CDR1 MNHNY and CDR2 SVGAGI (reference sequence). This CDR3 is 14 amino acids long. V lost 6 bases to trimming and J lost 9 bases, with 18 bases between them. This chain's CDR3 is CASSGGGAQSEQFF. DNA for the CDR3: TGTGCCAGCAGCGGAGGGGGGGCGCAGAGTGAGCAGTTCTTC.

The rearrangement uses TRBV5-4 and TRBJ2-7; weak D call: TRBD1 (5 bases). The CDR3 sequence is 14 residues long. Germline values: CDR1 SGHNT, CDR2 YYREEE (reference sequence). Trimming left V 0 bases short and J 0 bases short, with 7 bases between. CDR3 bases: TGTGCCAGCAGCTTGGGGACAAACTCCTACGAGCAGTACTTC. Translating gives CASSLGTNSYEQYF.

The J gene is TRBJ2-7, the V gene TRBV5-1; TRBD1 matches at 10 bases. The CDR3 runs 14 residues. Trimming removed 4 bases from V and 7 bases from J; junction bases left unmatched: 8. Per the germline V gene, CDR1 is SGHRS and CDR2 is YFSETQ. The CDR3 DNA reads TGCGCCAGCAGCATTGGGACAGGGGTTTTAGAGCAGTACTTC. Its protein is CASSIGTGVLEQYF.

This clone appeared a few times. This chain uses TRBV10-1 with TRBJ1-4; TRBD1 matches at 7 bases. The length of the CDR3 is 16 residues. J was trimmed by 8 bases and V by 2 bases; bases with no gene match: 11. Looked up from germline, CDR1 is WNHNN and CDR2 is SYGVQD (reference sequence). CDR3 in amino acids: CASSERWDRLEEKLFF. The CDR3 region has the DNA TGCGCCAGCAGTGAGCGGTGGGACAGATTGGAGGAAAAACTGTTTTTT.

V and J are TRBV5-1 and TRBJ2-1; 12 bases fit TRBD2. This CDR3 has 16 amino acids. CDR1 is SGHRS and CDR2 is YFSETQ in the germline V gene. The V segment lost 4 bases and the J segment 5 bases; nucleotides outside the gene matches: 7. The CDR3, as DNA: TGCGCCAGCAGCAGGCTAACTAGCGGGGGGAACAATGAGCAGTTCTTC. Translation gives CASSRLTSGGNNEQFF.

The genes are TRBV28 and TRBJ2-1; D not resolved. The CDR3 sequence is 11 residues long. The V gene lost 6 bases and the J gene lost 14 bases, with 14 bases spanning the gap. Germline V gene sequence: CDR1 MDHEN, CDR2 SYDVKM. In DNA form, the CDR3 reads TGTGCCAGCAGCCTAGATTTGAGCAAGTTCTTC. Translation gives CASSLDLSKFF. Filled out from reference TRBV28 and TRBJ2-1, the complete variable domain reads DVKVTQSSRYLVKRTGEKVFLECVQDMDHENMFWYRQDPGLGLRLIYFSYDVKMKEKGDIPEGYSVSREKKERFSLILESASTNQTSMYLCASSLDLSKFFGPGTRLTVL.

The chain employs TRBV19 and TRBJ2-5; no reliable D call. From germline, CDR1 is LNHDA and CDR2 SQIVND (reference sequence). The length of the CDR3 is 16 residues. V dropped 4 bases and J dropped 5 bases, with 20 bases sitting between them. CDR3 nucleotide sequence: TGTGCCAGTAGTAACCCTCGCGCAGGTGGATGGGAGACCCAGTACTTC. Protein: CASSNPRAGGWETQYF.

The chain recombines TRBV6-5 with TRBJ2-7; 15 positions agree with TRBD2. The germline V gene has CDR1 MNHEY and CDR2 SVGAGI. With V trimmed by 5 bases and J by 9 bases, 5 bases remained unmatched. The CDR3 consists of 14 residues. As DNA, the CDR3 is TGTGCCAGCAGTCGGACTAGCGGGGGGGCCGTGCAGTACTTC. It yields the protein CASSRTSGGAVQYF.

The V gene is TRBV27, the J gene TRBJ1-1, with D possibly being TRBD1 (6 bases). V gave up 0 bases and J gave up 4 bases, with 12 bases separating them. In germline, CDR1 is MNHEY, CDR2 SMNVEV (reference sequence). The CDR3 contains 15 residues. The CDR3 loop reads CASSLSGGGGTEAFF. In nucleotides, the CDR3 is TGTGCCAGCAGTTTATCTGGAGGGGGGGGCACTGAAGCTTTCTTT.

The chain recombines TRBV30 with TRBJ2-7; no definite D call. The V end lost 5 bases, the J end lost 3 bases, and 8 bases lay between the germline ends. CDR3 length: 11 residues. Germline-derived CDR1 and CDR2 are GTSNPN and SVGIG (reference sequence). For the CDR3, the DNA is TGTGCCTGGGAAACGAGCTACGAGCAGTACTTC. It codes for CAWETSYEQYF.

CDR3 region: CASRGTGDTEAFF. The CDR3 region has the DNA TGCGCCAGCAGGGGGACAGGGGACACTGAAGCTTTCTTT. The chain joins TRBV5-1 to TRBJ1-1; TRBD1 matches 10 bases. The CDR3 sequence is 13 residues long. Germline CDR1 reads SGHRS; CDR2 reads YFSETQ. V lost 5 bases and J lost 3; bases outside the gene matches: 1.